This TCR beta chain is drawn from a study of cytomegalovirus exposure and HLA in healthy donors. In the study overall: Genotyping showed 81% of a few hundred donors falling in the Caucasian-associated ancestry cluster. Regarding the study as a whole: On later analysis, the bulk of CMV-associated TCR beta chains appeared to be HLA-restricted. Prior analysis indicated that the majority of TCR beta V segments exhibited productivity approximately 87% or approximately 30% of the time. One later analysis reportedly identified an Asian-associated ancestry cluster that showed fewer N-insertions than the roughly 620-donor mean.

The PCR contained 60 Vbeta and 13 Jbeta primers. TCRdb keeps only in-frame clones here, not all; method: immunoSEQ multiplex PCR. The table includes 70,000 or so clones, 86% detected once. This CDR3 has 16 residues. The germline V gene has CDR1 SGHKS and CDR2 YYEKEE (reference sequence). Deletions cut 3 bases from V and 3 bases from J, with 16 bases between. As to this clone: As yet, its antigen is unknown.

This receptor was obtained from a woman in her 30s in good health and CMV-seronegative. The J gene is TRBJ1-5, the V gene TRBV5-5; possibly TRBD1 for D (6 bases). Sequencing was carried out using PBMCs. CDR3 amino acids: CASSYLTGFNNQPQHF. The CDR3 nucleotides are TGTGCCAGCAGCTACCTAACAGGGTTTAACAATCAGCCCCAGCATTTT.